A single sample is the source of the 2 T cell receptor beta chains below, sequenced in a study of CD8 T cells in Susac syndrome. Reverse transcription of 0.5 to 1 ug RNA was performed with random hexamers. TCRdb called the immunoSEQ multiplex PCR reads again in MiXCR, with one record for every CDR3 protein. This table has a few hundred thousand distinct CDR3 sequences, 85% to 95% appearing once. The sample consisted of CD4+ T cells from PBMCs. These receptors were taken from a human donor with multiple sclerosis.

The CDR3 sequence: CASSAPGQGAIRRNGYTF. The CDR3 nucleotides read TGTGCCAGTAGTGCACCGGGACAGGGGGCTATTAGGAGGAATGGCTACACCTTC. V and J are TRBV19 and TRBJ1-2; TRBD1 agrees at 12 bases. The CDR3 length is 18 residues. V lost 5 bases, J lost 6 bases, and 16 bases stayed unmatched. CDR1 LNHDA and CDR2 SQIVND come from the germline V gene (reference sequence).

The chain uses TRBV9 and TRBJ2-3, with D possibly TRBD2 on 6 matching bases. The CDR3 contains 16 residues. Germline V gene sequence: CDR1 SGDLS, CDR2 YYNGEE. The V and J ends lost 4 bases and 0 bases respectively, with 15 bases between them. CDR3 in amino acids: CASSIRGGASTDTQYF. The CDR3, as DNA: TGTGCCAGCAGCATCCGTGGAGGGGCCAGCACAGATACGCAGTATTTT.